Sequencing of this TCR beta chain was carried out in a study of shared T cell receptors in the human thymus. Concerning this clone itself: The sample holds other DNA sequences that translate to the same CDR3.

Libraries were prepared by immunoSEQ multiplex PCR; TCRdb keeps only in-frame clonotypes and omits some of them. There are 640,000 or so clones in the sample; about 87% occur only once, and roughly 0.0094% lies in the top ten. These data are also associated with another study on human thymus T cells. That work contributes: Healthy Finnish infants undergoing corrective surgery for congenital heart defects provided the donor material. From resections taken during corrective heart surgery, the thymus tissue was obtained. Blood and thymic repertoires both appeared biased in V and J gene usage. In unrelated individuals, thymic repertoires overlapped highly, according to related research.

The origin of this receptor is a boy younger than two with a congenital heart defect. Sequenced: thymocytes.

This CDR3 is CSAGNQPQHF. The CDR3 bases are TGCAGTGCCGGGAATCAGCCCCAGCATTTT. This rearrangement joins TRBV20-1 to TRBJ1-5; D gene uncertain. From germline, CDR1 is DFQATT and CDR2 SNEGSKA (reference sequence). CDR3 length equals 10 residues. The V and J ends lost 6 bases and 4 bases respectively, with 4 bases between them.